This paragraph covers one T cell receptor (beta chain) sequence. The same CDR3 is also encoded by other DNA sequences in this sample. The sample comes from a study of blood T cell repertoires in COVID-19. Authors' processing steps: From reference gene primer amplification, estimates of nucleated cell counts were derived. Profiled with immunoSEQ multiplex PCR; TCRdb holds only in-frame clones, not every one. V and J calls and clone size are given by that table; D and trimming were obtained from the DNA. The sample has under 85,000 clones; roughly 80% are singletons. V lost 6 bases and J lost 2; bases outside the gene matches: 5. The CDR3 extends over 14 amino acids. Germline V CDR1 and CDR2: MNHNY, SVGAGI (reference sequence).

Sequencing was done on a sample of peripheral blood. This chain joins TRBV6-6 and TRBJ1-2; 8 bases map to TRBD1. This receptor was obtained from a man in his fifties or sixties with active or convalescent COVID-19. This CDR3 reads CASSYGQGNYGYTF. CDR3 sequence (DNA): TGTGCCAGCAGCTATGGACAGGGCAACTATGGCTACACCTTC.